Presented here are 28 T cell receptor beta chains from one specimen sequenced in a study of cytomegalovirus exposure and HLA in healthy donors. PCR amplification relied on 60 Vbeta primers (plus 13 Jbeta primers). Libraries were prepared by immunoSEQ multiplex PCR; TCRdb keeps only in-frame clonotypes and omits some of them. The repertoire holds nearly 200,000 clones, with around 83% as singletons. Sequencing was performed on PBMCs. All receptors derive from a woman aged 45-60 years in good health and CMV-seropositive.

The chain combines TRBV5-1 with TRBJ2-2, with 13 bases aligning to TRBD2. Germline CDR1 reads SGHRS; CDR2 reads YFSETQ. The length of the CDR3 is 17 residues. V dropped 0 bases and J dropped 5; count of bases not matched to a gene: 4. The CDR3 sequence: CASSLGLAGGQTGELFF. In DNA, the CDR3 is TGCGCCAGCAGCTTGGGACTAGCGGGGGGCCAGACCGGGGAGCTGTTTTTT.

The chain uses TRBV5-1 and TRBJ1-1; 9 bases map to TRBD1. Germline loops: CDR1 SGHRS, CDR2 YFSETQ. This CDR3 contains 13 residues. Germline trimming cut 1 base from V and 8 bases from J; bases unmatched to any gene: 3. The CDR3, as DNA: TGCGCCAGCAGCTTGCAAGACAGGGGGGAAGCTTTCTTT. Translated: CASSLQDRGEAFF. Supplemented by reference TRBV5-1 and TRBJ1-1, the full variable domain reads KAGVTQTPRYLIKTRGQQVTLSCSPISGHRSVSWYQQTPGQGLQFLFEYFSETQRNKGNFPGRFSGRQFSNSRSEMNVSTLELGDSALYLCASSLQDRGEAFFGQGTRLTVV.

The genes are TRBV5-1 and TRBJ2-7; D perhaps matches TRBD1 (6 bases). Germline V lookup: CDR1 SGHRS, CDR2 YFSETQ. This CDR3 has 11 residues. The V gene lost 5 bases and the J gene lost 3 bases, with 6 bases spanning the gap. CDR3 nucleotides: TGCGCCAGCAGAGGGGGCTACGAGCAGTACTTC. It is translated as CASRGGYEQYF.

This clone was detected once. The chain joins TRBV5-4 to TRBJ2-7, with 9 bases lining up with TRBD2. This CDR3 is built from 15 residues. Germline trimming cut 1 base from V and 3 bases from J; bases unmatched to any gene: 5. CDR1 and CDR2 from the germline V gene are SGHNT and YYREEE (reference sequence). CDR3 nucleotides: TGTGCCAGCAGCTTGATGGCTAGCGGGAACTACGAGCAGTACTTC. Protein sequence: CASSLMASGNYEQYF. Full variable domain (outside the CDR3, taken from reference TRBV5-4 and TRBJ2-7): ETGVTQSPTHLIKTRGQQVTLRCSSQSGHNTVSWYQQALGQGPQFIFQYYREEENGRGNFPPRFSGLQFPNYSSELNVNALELDDSALYLCASSLMASGNYEQYFGPGTRLTVT.

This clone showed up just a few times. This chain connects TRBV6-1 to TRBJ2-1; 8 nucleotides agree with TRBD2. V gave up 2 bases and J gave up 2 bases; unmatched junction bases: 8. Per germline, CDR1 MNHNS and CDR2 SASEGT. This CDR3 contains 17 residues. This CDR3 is CASSESPLAEPYNEQFF. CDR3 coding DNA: TGTGCCAGCAGTGAATCCCCACTAGCGGAGCCCTACAATGAGCAGTTCTTC.

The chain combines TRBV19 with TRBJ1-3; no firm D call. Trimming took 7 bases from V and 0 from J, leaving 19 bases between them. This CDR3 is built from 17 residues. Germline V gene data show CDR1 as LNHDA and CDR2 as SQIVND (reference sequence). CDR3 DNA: TGTGCCAGTACCTCACCATCGCTGGGCAGCTCTGGAAACACCATATATTTT. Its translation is CASTSPSLGSSGNTIYF.

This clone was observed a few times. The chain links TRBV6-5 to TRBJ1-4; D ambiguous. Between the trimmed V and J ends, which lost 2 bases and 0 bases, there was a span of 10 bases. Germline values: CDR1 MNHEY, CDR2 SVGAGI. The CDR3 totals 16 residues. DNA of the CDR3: TGTGCCAGCAGTTACCGCGGACTTGCAACTAATGAAAAACTGTTTTTT. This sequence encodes CASSYRGLATNEKLFF.

This CDR3 reads CASSARQGEMGYTF. CDR3 nucleotides: TGTGCCAGCAGCGCACGACAGGGGGAGATGGGCTACACCTTC. This chain uses TRBV5-4 with TRBJ1-2; 9 bases match TRBD1. The CDR3 has 14 residues. Germline CDR1 reads SGHNT; CDR2 reads YYREEE (reference sequence). V trimming: 4 bases; J trimming: 8 bases; junction bases outside the gene matches: 9.

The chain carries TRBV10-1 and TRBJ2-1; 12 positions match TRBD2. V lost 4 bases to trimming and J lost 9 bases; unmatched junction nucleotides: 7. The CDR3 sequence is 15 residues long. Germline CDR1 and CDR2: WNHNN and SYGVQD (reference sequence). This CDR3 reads CASSVTSGSRGEQFF. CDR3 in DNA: TGCGCCAGCAGTGTGACTAGCGGGAGTCGGGGTGAGCAGTTCTTC.

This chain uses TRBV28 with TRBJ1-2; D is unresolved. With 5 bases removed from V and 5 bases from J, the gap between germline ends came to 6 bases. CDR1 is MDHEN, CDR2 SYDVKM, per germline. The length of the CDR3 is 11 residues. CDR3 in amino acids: CASSPRYGYTF. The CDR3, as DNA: TGTGCCAGCAGTCCACGGTATGGCTACACCTTC.

The CDR3 coding sequence is TGTGCCAGCAGTTACGGAGGGAGGGCCAGGAATGAGCAGTTCTTC. Residues: CASSYGGRARNEQFF. This chain links TRBV6-5 with TRBJ2-1, with 7 bases fitting TRBD2. Per the germline V gene, CDR1 is MNHEY and CDR2 is SVGAGI. V shed 2 bases, J shed 7 bases, and the junction held 8 bases outside the gene matches. This CDR3 region has 15 residues.

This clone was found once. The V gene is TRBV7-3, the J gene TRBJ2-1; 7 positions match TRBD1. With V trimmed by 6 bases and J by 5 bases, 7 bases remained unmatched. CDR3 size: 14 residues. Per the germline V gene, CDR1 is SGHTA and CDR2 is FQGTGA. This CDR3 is CASSKGASNNEQFF. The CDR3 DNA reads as TGTGCCAGCAGTAAGGGGGCTTCCAACAATGAGCAGTTCTTC.

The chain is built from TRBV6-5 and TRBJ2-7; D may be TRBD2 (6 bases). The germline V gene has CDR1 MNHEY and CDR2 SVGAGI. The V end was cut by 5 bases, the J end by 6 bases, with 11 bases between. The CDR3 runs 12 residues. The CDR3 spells CASSELAGEQYF. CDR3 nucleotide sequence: TGTGCCAGCAGTGAACTAGCCGGCGAGCAGTACTTC.

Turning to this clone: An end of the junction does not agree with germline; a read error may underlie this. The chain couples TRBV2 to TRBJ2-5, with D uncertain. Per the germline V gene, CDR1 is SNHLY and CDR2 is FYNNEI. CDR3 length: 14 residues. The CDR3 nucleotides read TGTGCCAGCAGTGAACAAGTCCTACAAGAGGCCCAGTACTTC. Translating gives CASSEQVLQEAQYF.

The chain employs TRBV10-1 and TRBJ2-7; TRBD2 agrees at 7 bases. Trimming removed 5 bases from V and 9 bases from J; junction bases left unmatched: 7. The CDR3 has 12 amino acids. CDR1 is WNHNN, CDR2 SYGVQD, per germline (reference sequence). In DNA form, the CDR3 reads TGCGCCAGCAGTCTAACTAGCGCCCCGCAGTACTTC. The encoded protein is CASSLTSAPQYF.

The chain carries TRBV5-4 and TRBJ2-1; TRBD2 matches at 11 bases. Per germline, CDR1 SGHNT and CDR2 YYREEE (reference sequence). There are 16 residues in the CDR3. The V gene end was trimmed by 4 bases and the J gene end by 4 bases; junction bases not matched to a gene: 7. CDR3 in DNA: TGTGCCAGCAGCCCTCATAGCGGGGGGGCTTACAATGAGCAGTTCTTC. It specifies CASSPHSGGAYNEQFF.

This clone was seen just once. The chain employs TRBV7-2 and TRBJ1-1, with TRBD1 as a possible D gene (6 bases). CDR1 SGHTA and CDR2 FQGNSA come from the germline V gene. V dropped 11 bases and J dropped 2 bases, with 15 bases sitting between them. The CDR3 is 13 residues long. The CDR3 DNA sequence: TGTGCCTGCGGGGGGCAGCTAAACACTGAAGCTTTCTTT. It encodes CACGGQLNTEAFF.

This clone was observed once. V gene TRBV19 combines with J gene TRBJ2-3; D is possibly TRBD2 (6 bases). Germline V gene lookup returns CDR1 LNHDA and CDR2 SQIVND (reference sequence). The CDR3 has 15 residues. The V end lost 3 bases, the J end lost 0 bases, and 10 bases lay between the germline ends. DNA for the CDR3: TGTGCCAGTAGTATGGGGGGTCTCAGCACAGATACGCAGTATTTT. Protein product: CASSMGGLSTDTQYF.

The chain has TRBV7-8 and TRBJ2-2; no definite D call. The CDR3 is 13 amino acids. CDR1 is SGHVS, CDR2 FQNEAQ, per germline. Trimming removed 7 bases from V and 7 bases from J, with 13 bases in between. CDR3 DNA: TGTGCCAGCACCAGTTACGTATTCGGGGAGCTGTTTTTT. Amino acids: CASTSYVFGELFF.

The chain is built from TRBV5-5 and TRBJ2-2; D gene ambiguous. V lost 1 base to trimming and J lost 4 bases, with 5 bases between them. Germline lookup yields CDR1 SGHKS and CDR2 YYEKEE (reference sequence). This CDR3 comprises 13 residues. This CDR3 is CASSLPLTGELFF. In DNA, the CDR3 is TGTGCCAGCAGCTTGCCCCTCACCGGGGAGCTGTTTTTT.

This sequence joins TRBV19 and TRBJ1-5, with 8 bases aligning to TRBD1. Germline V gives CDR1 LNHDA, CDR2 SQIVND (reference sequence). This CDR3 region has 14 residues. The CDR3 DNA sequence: TGTGCTTCCTCAGGGGGACAGGCATATCAGCCCCAGCATTTT. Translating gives CASSGGQAYQPQHF.

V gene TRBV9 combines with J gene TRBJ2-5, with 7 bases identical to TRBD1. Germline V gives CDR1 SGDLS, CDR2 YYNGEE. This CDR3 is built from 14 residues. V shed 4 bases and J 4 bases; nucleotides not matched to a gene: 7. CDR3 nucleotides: TGTGCCAGCAGCCCTCAGACAGGGTCAGAGACCCAGTACTTC. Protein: CASSPQTGSETQYF.

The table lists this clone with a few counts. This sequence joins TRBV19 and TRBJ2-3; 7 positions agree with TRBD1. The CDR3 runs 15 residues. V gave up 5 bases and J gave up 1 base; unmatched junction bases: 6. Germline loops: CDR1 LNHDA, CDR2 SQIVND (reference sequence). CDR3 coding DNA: TGTGCCAGTAGTGCACAGGGGTCGGGCACAGATACGCAGTATTTT. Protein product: CASSAQGSGTDTQYF. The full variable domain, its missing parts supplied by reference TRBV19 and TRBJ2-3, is DGGITQSPKYLFRKEGQNVTLSCEQNLNHDAMYWYRQDPGQGLRLIYYSQIVNDFQKGDIAEGYSVSREKKESFPLTVTSAQKNPTAFYLCASSAQGSGTDTQYFGPGTRLTVL.

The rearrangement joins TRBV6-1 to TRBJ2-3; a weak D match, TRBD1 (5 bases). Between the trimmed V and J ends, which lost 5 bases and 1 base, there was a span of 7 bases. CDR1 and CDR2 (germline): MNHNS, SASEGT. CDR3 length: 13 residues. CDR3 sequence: CASSSQGTDTQYF. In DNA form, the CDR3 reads TGTGCCAGCAGTTCACAGGGCACAGATACGCAGTATTTT.

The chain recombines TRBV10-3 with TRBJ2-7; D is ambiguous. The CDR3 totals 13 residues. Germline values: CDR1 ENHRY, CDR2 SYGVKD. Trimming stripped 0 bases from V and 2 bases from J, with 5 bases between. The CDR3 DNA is TGTGCCATCAGTGAGTCGAGGACCTACGAGCAGTACTTC. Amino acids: CAISESRTYEQYF.

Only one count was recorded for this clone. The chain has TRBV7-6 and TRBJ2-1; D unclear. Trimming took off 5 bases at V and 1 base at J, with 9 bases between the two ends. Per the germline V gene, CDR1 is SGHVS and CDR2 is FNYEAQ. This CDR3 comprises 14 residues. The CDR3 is CASSVLDSYNEQFF. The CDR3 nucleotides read TGTGCCAGCAGCGTGCTAGATTCCTACAATGAGCAGTTCTTC. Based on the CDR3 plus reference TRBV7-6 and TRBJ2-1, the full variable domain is GAGVSQSPRYKVTKRGQDVALRCDPISGHVSLYWYRQALGQGPEFLTYFNYEAQQDKSGLPNDRFSAERPEGSISTLTIQRTEQRDSAMYRCASSVLDSYNEQFFGPGTRLTVL.

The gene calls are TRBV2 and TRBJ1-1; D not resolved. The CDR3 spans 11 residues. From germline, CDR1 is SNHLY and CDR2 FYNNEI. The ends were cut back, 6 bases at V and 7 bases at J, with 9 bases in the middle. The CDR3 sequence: CASRARHEAFF. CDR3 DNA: TGTGCCAGCAGGGCCCGCCATGAAGCTTTCTTT.

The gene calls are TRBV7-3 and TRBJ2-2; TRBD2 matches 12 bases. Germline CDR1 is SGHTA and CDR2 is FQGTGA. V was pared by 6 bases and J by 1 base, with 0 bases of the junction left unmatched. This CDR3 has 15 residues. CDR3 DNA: TGTGCCAGCAGACTAGCGGGAGGGAACACCGGGGAGCTGTTTTTT. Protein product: CASRLAGGNTGELFF.